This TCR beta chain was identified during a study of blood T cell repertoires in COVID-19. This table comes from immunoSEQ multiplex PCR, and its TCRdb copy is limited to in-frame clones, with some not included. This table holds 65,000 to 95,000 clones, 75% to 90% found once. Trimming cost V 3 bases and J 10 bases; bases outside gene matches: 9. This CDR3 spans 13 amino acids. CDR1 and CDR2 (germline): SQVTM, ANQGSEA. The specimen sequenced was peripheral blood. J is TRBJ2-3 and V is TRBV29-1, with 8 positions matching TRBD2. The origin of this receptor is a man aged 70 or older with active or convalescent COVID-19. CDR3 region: CSVDAGGPRAQYF. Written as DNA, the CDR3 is TGCAGCGTTGACGCGGGGGGCCCCCGCGCGCAGTATTTT.